The 27 T cell receptor beta chains in this list originate from one sample, sequenced in a study of T cells in women clearing cervical HPV infection. Assay used: immunoSEQ multiplex PCR; TCRdb lists only in-frame clones, some missing. The table gives approximately 44,000 clones; the top ten clones make up around 7.6% of it. Specimen: blood buffy coat. The receptors derive from a woman between 18 and 69 years old with a cervical HPV16 infection that either progressed to CIN3+ or cleared (not recorded which).

A word on this clone: The read comes to an end 3 residues before the CDR3 does, leaving the germline J gene to fill in the end. The V call is TRBV20-1, the J call TRBJ2-3; 10 nucleotides line up with TRBD2. Germline V gives CDR1 DFQATT, CDR2 SNEGSKA (reference sequence). The CDR3 is 14 residues long. The trim removed 5 bases at V and 8 bases at J, leaving 10 bases unmatched. This chain's CDR3 is CSASEAGGRGTQYF. CDR3 bases read: TGCAGTGCTTCAGAAGCGGGGGGGCGGGGTACG.

As for this clone: The CDR3 end lies 3 residues beyond the end of the read and is filled in from the germline J gene. V is TRBV20-1 and J is TRBJ2-3; 8 bases are a match to TRBD2. CDR3 size: 16 residues. The ends lost 5 bases at V and 4 bases at J; junction bases unmatched: 14. Germline V gene lookup returns CDR1 DFQATT and CDR2 SNEGSKA (reference sequence). The CDR3: CSAPSLYSGNADTQYF. The sequenced CDR3 bases are TGCAGTGCTCCTTCCTTATATAGCGGGAATGCAGATACG.

On this clone itself: The CDR3 is cut off 3 residues early in the read; its end comes from the germline J gene. The gene calls are TRBV19 and TRBJ1-5, with 10 nucleotides matching TRBD1. CDR3 size: 16 residues. J was trimmed by 1 base and V by 10 bases; bases with no gene match: 10. The germline gives CDR1 LNHDA, CDR2 SQIVND (reference sequence). CDR3 bases read: TGTGCCACCCGCCGGGACAGGGGCGGGAGCAATCAGCCC. Its translation is CATRRDRGGSNQP. Given in full, the CDR3 is CATRRDRGGSNQPQHF.

For this clone: The read stops 3 residues short of the end of the CDR3; the missing end is completed from the germline J gene. The V gene is TRBV19, the J gene TRBJ1-4; D gene unclear. The CDR3 is 16 residues long. Trimming left V 0 bases short and J 0 bases short, with 8 bases between. Per germline, CDR1 LNHDA and CDR2 SQIVND (reference sequence). Incomplete CDR3 DNA: TGTGCCAGTAGTATAGATTTACATGCAACTAATGAAAAA. Translated: CASSIDLHATNEK. The full CDR3 sequence reads CASSIDLHATNEKLFF. Complete variable domain (other parts from reference TRBV19 and TRBJ1-4): DGGITQSPKYLFRKEGQNVTLSCEQNLNHDAMYWYRQDPGQGLRLIYYSQIVNDFQKGDIAEGYSVSREKKESFPLTVTSAQKNPTAFYLCASSIDLHATNEKLFFGSGTQLSVL.

The covered CDR3 bases are TGTGCCAGCAGTGAACTAAGTCTCCAGGCGGATACG. It encodes CASSELSLQADT. The whole CDR3 protein reads CASSELSLQADTQYF. V gene TRBV2 combines with J gene TRBJ2-3; D ambiguous. The read finishes 3 residues shy of the CDR3 end, and the germline J gene is used to complete it. Germline V gene sequence: CDR1 SNHLY, CDR2 FYNNEI. The CDR3 has 15 residues. Trimming shortened V by 2 bases and J by 6 bases, and 15 bases separated the two germline ends.

A remark on this clone: Coverage ceases 3 residues before the CDR3 finishes, and the germline J gene fills in the end. The rearrangement uses TRBV5-1 and TRBJ2-3, with 7 nucleotides matching TRBD2. The germline CDR1 and CDR2 sequences are SGHRS and YFSETQ. V trimming: 0 bases; J trimming: 2 bases; junction bases outside the gene matches: 15. This CDR3 is built from 19 residues. CDR3 DNA, as far as it was read: TGCGCCAGCAGCTTGGCCAGCGGGATCTCAACGTGGTACACAGATACG. It is translated as CASSLASGISTWYTDT. The full CDR3 reads CASSLASGISTWYTDTQYF.

Note on this clone: The observed sequence ends 3 residues before the CDR3 terminus, with the missing tail filled in from the germline J gene. The rearrangement links TRBV6-2 or TRBV6-3 to TRBJ2-5; weak D call: TRBD1 (6 bases). The CDR3 covers 15 residues. Germline V gene data show CDR1 as MNHEY and CDR2 as SVGEGT. V was cut by 5 bases and J by 1 base, with 14 bases left in between. CDR3 bases read: TGTGCCAGCAGTACAATCACAGGGATCCAAGAGACC. Protein product: CASSTITGIQET. The complete CDR3 protein is CASSTITGIQETQYF.

Concerning this clone itself: The observed sequence ends 3 residues before the CDR3 terminus, with the missing tail filled in from the germline J gene. The chain recombines TRBV5-4 with TRBJ1-1; possible D gene TRBD1, 6 bases. This CDR3 has 15 residues. V lost 0 bases, J lost 0 bases, and 9 bases lay in between. Looked up from germline, CDR1 is SGHNT and CDR2 is YYREEE (reference sequence). The DNA read from the CDR3 is TGTGCCAGCAGCTTGGTCCGGACAGTGAACACTGAA. Encoded protein: CASSLVRTVNTE. Given in full, the CDR3 is CASSLVRTVNTEAFF.

Concerning this clone itself: Sequence at one end of the junction differs from germline and may be a read error. The read comes to an end 3 residues before the CDR3 does, leaving the germline J gene to fill in the end. This sequence joins TRBV7-6 and TRBJ1-2; D ambiguous. The CDR3 sequence is 15 residues long. Germline CDR1 is SGHVS and CDR2 is FNYEAQ. CDR3 DNA, as far as it was read: TGTGCCAGCAGCTTAGAGGTTCGGGGTGACTATGGT. This gives the protein CASSLEVRGDYG. The full CDR3 protein reads CASSLEVRGDYGYTF. The full variable domain, rest sourced from reference TRBV7-6 and TRBJ1-2, is GAGVSQSPRYKVTKRGQDVALRCDPISGHVSLYWYRQALGQGPEFLTYFNYEAQQDKSGLPNDRFSAERPEGSISTLTIQRTEQRDSAMYRCASSLEVRGDYGYTFGSGTRLTVV.

Comment on this clone: The CDR3 goes on 3 residues after the read ends, and that part is filled in from the germline J gene. This rearrangement joins TRBV24-1 to TRBJ2-7, with D tentatively TRBD2 (7 bases). V lost 4 bases and J lost 5, with 14 bases in between. This CDR3 contains 14 residues. Germline values: CDR1 KGHDR, CDR2 SFDVKD. CDR3 sequence: CATSDPRGGDEQYF. The CDR3 DNA, read in part, is TGTGCCACCAGTGACCCGAGGGGGGGAGACGAG.

Notes on this clone: Coverage ceases 3 residues before the CDR3 finishes, and the germline J gene fills in the end. V is TRBV5-6 and J is TRBJ1-5; perhaps TRBD1 as D (5 bases). The V end was cut by 0 bases, the J end by 3 bases, with 10 bases between. The CDR3 covers 15 residues. Germline V gives CDR1 SGHDT, CDR2 YYEEEE. The part of the CDR3 DNA that was read is TGTGCCAGCAGCTTGGGGCAGGGACTCAATCAGCCC. Amino acids: CASSLGQGLNQP. The full CDR3 reads CASSLGQGLNQPQHF.

On this clone itself: The read ends 3 residues before the CDR3 terminus; that terminus is restored from the germline J gene. V and J are TRBV28 and TRBJ1-6; 9 bases agree with TRBD1. The CDR3 spans 14 residues. CDR1 is MDHEN, CDR2 SYDVKM, per germline. Trimming removed 6 bases from V and 9 bases from J; junction bases left unmatched: 6. The CDR3 protein is CASSLTGGISPLHF. CDR3 bases read: TGTGCCAGCAGCTTGACAGGGGGGATTTCACCC.

The DNA read from the CDR3 is TGCGCCAGCAGCCTCGGGGGTCCTAATGAAAAA. Translating it yields CASSLGGPNEK. The full CDR3 is CASSLGGPNEKLFF. V is TRBV5-1 and J is TRBJ1-4, with D possibly TRBD1 on 5 matching bases. The sequence runs out 3 residues before the end of the CDR3; the remainder is reconstructed from the germline J gene. This CDR3 has 14 amino acids. CDR1 is SGHRS, CDR2 YFSETQ, per germline. Deletions cut 4 bases from V and 3 bases from J, with 10 bases between.

The part of the CDR3 DNA that was read is TGTGCCATCAGTGAGTCCCGGGCTAACTATGGC. Protein: CAISESRANYG. The full CDR3 reads CAISESRANYGYTF. This chain joins TRBV10-3 and TRBJ1-2; D remains ambiguous. From the germline J gene comes the end of the CDR3, since the read stops 3 residues before it. The CDR3 has 14 amino acids. Looked up from germline, CDR1 is ENHRY and CDR2 is SYGVKD. Between the trimmed V and J ends, which lost 0 bases and 0 bases, there was a span of 5 bases.

A note on this clone: With the read ending 3 residues before the CDR3 end, the germline J gene is used to fill in that end. This chain connects TRBV7-9 to TRBJ1-1; no clear D. V was cut by 2 bases and J by 1 base, with 11 bases left in between. CDR1 and CDR2 (germline): SEHNR, FQNEAQ (reference sequence). This CDR3 has 15 amino acids. CDR3 protein: CASSLSRVGNTEAFF. The CDR3 DNA, read in part, is TGTGCCAGCAGCTTATCCCGCGTTGGGAACACTGAA.

The CDR3 sequence: CASSTTGTGAEAFF. Partial CDR3 DNA: TGCGCCAGCAGCACAACCGGGACAGGTGCTGAA. The gene calls are TRBV5-1 and TRBJ1-1; 8 nucleotides match TRBD1. Sequencing ends 3 residues short of the CDR3 end; the germline J gene provides the rest. The CDR3 covers 14 residues. The germline gives CDR1 SGHRS, CDR2 YFSETQ. Trimming at V came to 4 bases and at J to 6 bases, leaving 8 bases not matched to a gene.

The part of the CDR3 DNA that was read is TGCAGTGCTAGAGGGCGCGGAGGAGTGGAGACC. Translated: CSARGRGGVET. The entire CDR3 protein reads CSARGRGGVETQYF. The chain has TRBV20-1 and TRBJ2-5; a possible D gene is TRBD2 (5 bases). The read is 3 residues too short to cover the CDR3 end, so that end is filled in from the germline J gene. The CDR3 has 14 residues. The germline V gene encodes CDR1 DFQATT and CDR2 SNEGSKA (reference sequence). V gave up 1 base and J gave up 5 bases, with 14 bases separating them.

On this clone itself: Coverage ceases 3 residues before the CDR3 finishes, and the germline J gene fills in the end. This rearrangement joins TRBV10-3 to TRBJ2-1, with 8 bases identical to TRBD2. V shed 7 bases and J 8 bases; nucleotides not matched to a gene: 10. Per the germline V gene, CDR1 is ENHRY and CDR2 is SYGVKD. This CDR3 has 14 residues. CDR3 DNA (partial): TGTGCCATCAACGGGGGGGGTGTCTTCGATGAG. The encoded protein is CAINGGGVFDE. The complete CDR3 sequence is CAINGGGVFDEQFF.

On this clone: The missing CDR3 end, 3 residues past where the read stops, is filled in from the germline J gene. This rearrangement joins TRBV13 to TRBJ2-3; 7 bases line up with TRBD2. The CDR3 covers 17 residues. The V and J ends lost 3 bases and 0 bases, in that order; junction bases with no gene match: 9. Per germline, CDR1 PRHDT and CDR2 FYEKMQ (reference sequence). CDR3 bases read: TGTGCCAGCAGCTTGGGCGGGGGAGCCGTAAGCACAGATACG. This gives the protein CASSLGGGAVSTDT. The CDR3 in its entirety is CASSLGGGAVSTDTQYF.

On this clone itself: Read coverage stops 3 residues before the CDR3 terminus; the germline J gene supplies the remainder. The chain employs TRBV20-1 and TRBJ2-7; 11 nucleotides line up with TRBD1. CDR1 and CDR2 from the germline V gene are DFQATT and SNEGSKA (reference sequence). The CDR3 contains 13 residues. J was trimmed by 2 bases and V by 4 bases; bases with no gene match: 1. The part of the CDR3 DNA that was read is TGCAGTGCTATGGGACAGGGGGCCTACGAG. Protein product: CSAMGQGAYE. The CDR3 as a whole reads CSAMGQGAYEQYF.

About this clone: The read halts 3 residues ahead of the CDR3 end, with the missing end drawn from the germline J gene. The rearrangement links TRBV5-1 to TRBJ2-2; a weak D match, TRBD2 (5 bases). CDR3 length: 18 residues. The V gene's germline CDR1 is SGHRS and CDR2 YFSETQ. Trimming stripped 0 bases from V and 4 bases from J, with 19 bases between. The CDR3 sequence is CASSLAFGLRAPTGELFF. The CDR3 bases that were read are TGCGCCAGCAGCTTGGCGTTTGGGTTGCGGGCCCCCACCGGGGAG.

About this clone itself: The read ends 3 residues early relative to the CDR3; the germline J gene fills the gap. The rearrangement joins TRBV28 to TRBJ1-5; D gene uncertain. V was pared by 0 bases and J by 1 base, with 7 bases between. CDR3 length equals 15 residues. Germline loops: CDR1 MDHEN, CDR2 SYDVKM. CDR3 sequence reads: CASSLWPISNQPQHF. Partial CDR3 DNA: TGTGCCAGCAGTTTATGGCCTATCAGCAATCAGCCC.

Of note for this clone: Read coverage stops 3 residues before the CDR3 terminus; the germline J gene supplies the remainder. The chain employs TRBV2 and TRBJ1-5, with TRBD1 identical over 12 bases. Germline CDR1 SNHLY, CDR2 FYNNEI. CDR3 size: 16 residues. The V and J ends lost 4 bases and 2 bases, in that order; junction bases with no gene match: 3. The CDR3: CASSGDRGRGNQPQHF. Incomplete CDR3 DNA: TGTGCCAGCAGTGGGGACAGGGGGCGAGGCAATCAGCCC. Variable domain in full (rest from reference TRBV2 and TRBJ1-5): EPEVTQTPSHQVTQMGQEVILRCVPISNHLYFYWYRQILGQKVEFLVSFYNNEISEKSEIFDDQFSVERPDGSNFTLKIRSTKLEDSAMYFCASSGDRGRGNQPQHFGDGTRLSIL.

Regarding this clone: With the read ending 3 residues before the CDR3 end, the germline J gene is used to fill in that end. The rearrangement joins TRBV10-1 to TRBJ2-3; possible D gene TRBD2, 5 bases. Looked up from germline, CDR1 is WNHNN and CDR2 is SYGVQD (reference sequence). V lost 6 bases to trimming and J lost 8 bases, with 12 bases between them. The CDR3 has 12 amino acids. The CDR3 loop is CASSRAEGTQYF. The part of the CDR3 DNA that was read is TGCGCCAGCAGCCGCGCCGAGGGTACG.

Incomplete CDR3 DNA: TGTGCCAGCAGTTCGGCCGGGACAGCTCCCGGGGAG. The encoded protein is CASSSAGTAPGE. The CDR3 reads in full as CASSSAGTAPGELFF. The chain uses TRBV6-2 or TRBV6-3 and TRBJ2-2; 7 bases are a match to TRBD1. Coverage ceases 3 residues before the CDR3 finishes, and the germline J gene fills in the end. The junction had 8 bases not matched to a gene; V was cut back by 4 bases and J by 6 bases. Germline lookup yields CDR1 MNHEY and CDR2 SVGEGT. The CDR3 has 15 residues.

Note on this clone: Read data end 3 residues before the CDR3 end; the end is taken from the germline J gene. The rearrangement joins TRBV19 to TRBJ2-7, with D hard to call. The CDR3 sequence is 14 residues long. Trimming pared 4 bases from V and 0 bases from J, leaving 10 bases between. The germline CDR1 and CDR2 sequences are LNHDA and SQIVND (reference sequence). The DNA read from the CDR3 is TGTGCCAGTAGTAGCCGGGTCTACTCCTACGAG. This encodes CASSSRVYSYE. The CDR3 in full is CASSSRVYSYEQYF.

Points on this clone: With the read ending 3 residues before the CDR3 end, the germline J gene is used to fill in that end. This chain connects TRBV5-1 to TRBJ2-2, with unresolved D. The CDR3 has 14 residues. V was trimmed by 0 bases and J by 4 bases, leaving 7 bases between them. Germline loops: CDR1 SGHRS, CDR2 YFSETQ. CDR3 region: CASSLDRSTGELFF. The part of the CDR3 DNA that was read is TGCGCCAGCAGCTTGGACCGGTCCACCGGGGAG.